The source of this TCR beta chain is a study of T-cell reconstitution after alpha-beta-depleted transplantation in children. Overall study findings and caveats: At one year after transplant, newly produced T cells mostly accounted for T-cell counts and diversity. Several hundred expanded graft clones reportedly supplied alpha-beta T cells about two months after transplant. Recipient T cells and thymic progenitors that survived were the source of the high TCRbeta diversity seen at day 60 in some patients.

A library of TCRbeta sequences, prepared with unique molecular identifiers, was generated. One entry per CDR3 protein results from TCRdb running MiXCR on the PCR reads. Here the sample spans approximately 650,000 distinct CDR3 sequences, over 10% being singletons. The CDR3 extends over 15 amino acids. Losses at the gene ends were 7 bases for V and 1 base for J; bases not matched to a gene: 7. Germline V CDR1 and CDR2: SGHNT, YYREEE (reference sequence). For this clonotype: Antigen specificity is unknown.

The chain couples TRBV5-4 to TRBJ2-2, with 7 bases lining up with TRBD2. The material was PBMCs, obtained before TCRalphabeta/CD19-depleted stem cell transplant. The source of this sequence is a girl aged 2-10 years with congenital amegakaryocytic thrombocytopenia, due to receive a stem cell transplant. The CDR3 sequence: CASGPGLVNTGELFF. CDR3 in DNA: TGTGCCAGCGGCCCAGGACTAGTGAACACCGGGGAGCTGTTTTTT.